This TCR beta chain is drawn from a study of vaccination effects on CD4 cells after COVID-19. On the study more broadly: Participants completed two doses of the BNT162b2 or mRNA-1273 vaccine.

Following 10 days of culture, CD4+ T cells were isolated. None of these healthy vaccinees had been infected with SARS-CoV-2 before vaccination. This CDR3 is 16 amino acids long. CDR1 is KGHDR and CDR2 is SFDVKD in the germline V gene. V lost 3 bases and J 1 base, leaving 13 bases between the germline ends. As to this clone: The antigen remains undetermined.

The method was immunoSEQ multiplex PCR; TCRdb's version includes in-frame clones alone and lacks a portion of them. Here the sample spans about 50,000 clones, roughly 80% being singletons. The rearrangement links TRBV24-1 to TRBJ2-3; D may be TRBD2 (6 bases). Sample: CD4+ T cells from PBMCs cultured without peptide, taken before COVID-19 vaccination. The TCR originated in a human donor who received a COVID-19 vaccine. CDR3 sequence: CATSDRRGIGTDTQYF. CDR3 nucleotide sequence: TGTGCCACCAGTGATCGCCGCGGGATAGGCACAGATACGCAGTATTTT.